The 20 T cell receptor beta chains presented below share a single source sample, sequenced in a study of blood T cell repertoires in COVID-19. Clones were read by immunoSEQ multiplex PCR, and TCRdb kept only the in-frame ones, dropping some. The table records about 240,000 clones, around 87% of them present only once. The source material was peripheral blood. The receptor set was obtained from a man aged 60-69 years who had recovered from COVID-19.

This rearrangement joins TRBV10-3 to TRBJ2-2; 13 bases are shared with TRBD2. The CDR3 sequence is 15 residues long. Per germline, CDR1 ENHRY and CDR2 SYGVKD. J was trimmed by 6 bases and V by 6 bases; bases with no gene match: 4. DNA of the CDR3: TGTGCCATCAGAGGGACTAGCGGGGTTGCCGGGGAGCTGTTTTTT. As protein: CAIRGTSGVAGELFF.

The chain employs TRBV18 and TRBJ2-1; 8 bases map to TRBD1. Unmatched junction bases numbered 2, after V lost 3 bases and J lost 4 bases. In germline, CDR1 is KGHSH, CDR2 LQKENI. The CDR3 is 14 amino acids. CDR3 amino acids: CASSPDRAYNEQFF. For the CDR3, the DNA is TGTGCCAGCTCACCGGACAGGGCTTACAATGAGCAGTTCTTC.

This clone was seen a single time. This rearrangement joins TRBV6-5 to TRBJ2-5, with TRBD1 matching over 11 bases. Per the germline V gene, CDR1 is MNHEY and CDR2 is SVGAGI. The CDR3 totals 14 residues. Trimming removed 6 bases from V and 5 bases from J; junction bases left unmatched: 5. The CDR3 nucleotides read TGTGCCAGCAGCCGGGACAGGGGGACGGAGACCCAGTACTTC. Its protein product is CASSRDRGTETQYF.

The chain employs TRBV5-1 and TRBJ2-3, with 8 bases that match TRBD1. Germline CDR1 and CDR2: SGHRS and YFSETQ. The J segment lost 8 bases and the V segment lost 4 bases, leaving 9 bases of the junction unmatched. This CDR3 region has 14 residues. The CDR3 is CASSTPGQDFTQYF. Written as DNA, the CDR3 is TGCGCCAGCAGCACACCGGGACAGGATTTTACGCAGTATTTT.

The chain combines TRBV6-5 with TRBJ2-7; TRBD1 aligns across 8 bases. CDR1 and CDR2 from the germline V gene are MNHEY and SVGAGI. Trimming cost V 7 bases and J 3 bases; bases outside gene matches: 11. CDR3 size: 15 residues. CDR3 sequence: CASIGSRTGIYEQYF. The CDR3 DNA reads TGTGCCAGCATCGGCTCAAGGACAGGGATCTACGAGCAGTACTTC.

Only one count was recorded for this clone. V gene TRBV5-1 combines with J gene TRBJ2-3; D not resolved. The CDR3 loop spans 16 amino acids. The ends were cut back, 4 bases at V and 2 bases at J, with 17 bases in the middle. CDR1 is SGHRS, CDR2 YFSETQ, per germline. The DNA of the CDR3 is TGCGCCAGCAGCACCGTATCCCGTAGAACCACAGATACGCAGTATTTT. Its translation: CASSTVSRRTTDTQYF.

The genes are TRBV5-1 and TRBJ1-6; TRBD1 is a possible D gene (5 bases). CDR1 is SGHRS and CDR2 is YFSETQ in the germline V gene. The ends were cut back, 4 bases at V and 10 bases at J, with 24 bases in the middle. This CDR3 is built from 17 residues. The CDR3 nucleotides are TGCGCCAGCAGCCTTCAACTTGTGGGGGGTGATTTCTCACCCCTCCACTTT. Translation gives CASSLQLVGGDFSPLHF.

The count of this clone is one. The CDR3 region is CASTPQSGAHEQYF. CDR3 nucleotides: TGTGCCAGTACCCCCCAGTCTGGAGCCCACGAGCAGTACTTC. This sequence joins TRBV19 and TRBJ2-7, with D unclear. The CDR3 loop spans 14 amino acids. Germline V gene data show CDR1 as LNHDA and CDR2 as SQIVND (reference sequence). V was clipped by 7 bases and J by 5 bases, with 18 bases between them.

This chain connects TRBV6-5 to TRBJ1-3, with 9 bases lining up with TRBD1. The CDR3 consists of 15 residues. The V and J ends lost 7 bases and 2 bases, in that order; junction bases with no gene match: 6. Looked up from germline, CDR1 is MNHEY and CDR2 is SVGAGI. The CDR3 DNA reads TGTGCCAGCAAACTAAACAGGGGGCCTGGAAACACCATATATTTT. It yields the protein CASKLNRGPGNTIYF.

J is TRBJ2-7 and V is TRBV5-1; D might be TRBD2 (5 bases). V lost 2 bases to trimming and J lost 4 bases, with 7 bases between them. CDR1 is SGHRS, CDR2 YFSETQ, per germline. The CDR3 is 12 amino acids. The CDR3 loop is CASSFSGYEQYF. DNA of the CDR3: TGCGCCAGCAGCTTCTCGGGGTACGAGCAGTACTTC.

The chain links TRBV15 to TRBJ2-1; 11 nucleotides line up with TRBD2. Unmatched junction bases numbered 6, after V lost 1 base and J lost 10 bases. The CDR3 runs to 15 residues. Per germline, CDR1 LNHNV and CDR2 YYDKDF (reference sequence). CDR3 sequence (DNA): TGTGCCACCAGCAGAGCCGGGACTAGCGGACCAGAGCAGTTCTTC. This sequence encodes CATSRAGTSGPEQFF.

This chain connects TRBV18 to TRBJ1-5; 9 nucleotides align to TRBD1. The CDR3 has 16 amino acids. CDR1 is KGHSH and CDR2 is LQKENI in the germline V gene. V trimming: 2 bases; J trimming: 2 bases; junction bases outside the gene matches: 4. CDR3: CASSPMGQGGNQPQHF. In DNA form, the CDR3 reads TGTGCCAGCTCACCAATGGGACAGGGCGGCAATCAGCCCCAGCATTTT.

The genes are TRBV3-1 (or the pseudogene TRBV3-2) and TRBJ1-3, with D perhaps TRBD1 (5 bases). Germline assignment: CDR1 LGHDT and CDR2 YNNKEL (reference sequence). V was shortened by 3 bases and J by 4 bases, with 19 bases between the two germline ends. CDR3 length: 17 residues. The CDR3 DNA reads TGTGCCAGCAGCCACCACCCCCGCCAGGGTTGGGGAAACACCATATATTTT. It translates to CASSHHPRQGWGNTIYF.

The chain employs TRBV7-7 and TRBJ2-7; 10 nucleotides line up with TRBD1. The germline V gene has CDR1 SSHAT and CDR2 FNYEAQ (reference sequence). V was pared by 4 bases and J by 2 bases, with 5 bases of the junction left unmatched. The CDR3 length is 15 residues. The CDR3 region has the DNA TGTGCCAGCAGCTCTCGGGACAGGGGCGCCTACGAGCAGTACTTC. This codes for CASSSRDRGAYEQYF.

This clone was seen just once. The V and J genes are TRBV6-2 or TRBV6-3 and TRBJ2-1; 11 positions agree with TRBD2. Trimming at V came to 1 base and at J to 0 bases, leaving 14 bases not matched to a gene. The CDR3 spans 21 residues. The V gene's germline CDR1 is MNHEY and CDR2 SVGEGT. This chain's CDR3 is CASSYWDLAGGPTSSYNEQFF. Written as DNA, the CDR3 is TGTGCCAGCAGTTACTGGGACCTAGCGGGGGGACCAACGAGCTCCTACAATGAGCAGTTCTTC.

This chain connects TRBV12-5 to TRBJ1-1, with D perhaps matching TRBD1 (6 bases). Germline V gene data show CDR1 as LGHNT and CDR2 as FRNRAP. The CDR3 sequence is 15 residues long. The V end was cut by 1 base, the J end by 1 base, with 10 bases between. The CDR3 coding sequence is TGTGCTAGTGGTTTGGCCCGACAGGAGAACACTGAAGCTTTCTTT. As protein: CASGLARQENTEAFF.

The chain couples TRBV6-5 to TRBJ2-3, with 12 nucleotides matching TRBD2. The CDR3 runs to 15 residues. Germline CDR1 and CDR2: MNHEY and SVGAGI. Trimming at V came to 8 bases and at J to 2 bases, leaving 5 bases not matched to a gene. The CDR3 nucleotides are TGTGCCAGCGGCGGACTAGCGGGGTACACAGATACGCAGTATTTT. This translates into CASGGLAGYTDTQYF.

In its sample, this clone was seen once. The V gene is TRBV7-6, the J gene TRBJ2-3; D is undetermined. Trimming left V 2 bases short and J 0 bases short, with 12 bases between. The CDR3 is made up of 16 amino acids. CDR1 SGHVS and CDR2 FNYEAQ come from the germline V gene. Here the CDR3 DNA reads TGTGCCAGCAGCTTAAATGGTGCGGTGAGCACAGATACGCAGTATTTT. Residues: CASSLNGAVSTDTQYF. Using reference TRBV7-6 and TRBJ2-3 for the parts outside the CDR3, the full variable domain is GAGVSQSPRYKVTKRGQDVALRCDPISGHVSLYWYRQALGQGPEFLTYFNYEAQQDKSGLPNDRFSAERPEGSISTLTIQRTEQRDSAMYRCASSLNGAVSTDTQYFGPGTRLTVL.

This clone was observed once. V usage is TRBV9 and J usage is TRBJ2-1; 7 bases match TRBD1. Trimming removed 2 bases from V and 4 bases from J; junction bases left unmatched: 6. Germline-derived CDR1 and CDR2 are SGDLS and YYNGEE. The CDR3 length is 15 residues. The CDR3, as DNA: TGTGCCAGCAGCGTCGGGACAGCATCTTACAATGAGCAGTTCTTC. Translating gives CASSVGTASYNEQFF. Full variable domain (rest looked up from reference TRBV9 and TRBJ2-1): DSGVTQTPKHLITATGQRVTLRCSPRSGDLSVYWYQQSLDQGLQFLIQYYNGEERAKGNILERFSAQQFPDLHSELNLSSLELGDSALYFCASSVGTASYNEQFFGPGTRLTVL.

V gene TRBV29-1 combines with J gene TRBJ1-2; D gene unclear. Looked up from germline, CDR1 is SQVTM and CDR2 is ANQGSEA. Trimming stripped 7 bases from V and 3 bases from J, with 18 bases between. The CDR3 length is 14 residues. This CDR3 is CSAAAVSIYYGYTF. The CDR3 DNA reads TGCAGCGCCGCGGCGGTCTCAATCTACTATGGCTACACCTTC.